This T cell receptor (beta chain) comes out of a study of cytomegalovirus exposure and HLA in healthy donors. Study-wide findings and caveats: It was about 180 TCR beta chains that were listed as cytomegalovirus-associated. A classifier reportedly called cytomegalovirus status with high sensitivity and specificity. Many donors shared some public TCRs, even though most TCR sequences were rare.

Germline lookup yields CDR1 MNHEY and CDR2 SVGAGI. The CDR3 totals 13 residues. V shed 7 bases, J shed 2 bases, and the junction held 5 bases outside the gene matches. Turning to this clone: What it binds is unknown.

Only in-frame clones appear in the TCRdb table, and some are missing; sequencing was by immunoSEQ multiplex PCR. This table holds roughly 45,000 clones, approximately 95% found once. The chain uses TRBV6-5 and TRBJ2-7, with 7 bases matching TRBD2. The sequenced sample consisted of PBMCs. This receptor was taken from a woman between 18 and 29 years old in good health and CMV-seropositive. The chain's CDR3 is CASNAGLPYEQYF. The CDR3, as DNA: TGTGCCAGCAACGCGGGACTACCCTACGAGCAGTACTTC.